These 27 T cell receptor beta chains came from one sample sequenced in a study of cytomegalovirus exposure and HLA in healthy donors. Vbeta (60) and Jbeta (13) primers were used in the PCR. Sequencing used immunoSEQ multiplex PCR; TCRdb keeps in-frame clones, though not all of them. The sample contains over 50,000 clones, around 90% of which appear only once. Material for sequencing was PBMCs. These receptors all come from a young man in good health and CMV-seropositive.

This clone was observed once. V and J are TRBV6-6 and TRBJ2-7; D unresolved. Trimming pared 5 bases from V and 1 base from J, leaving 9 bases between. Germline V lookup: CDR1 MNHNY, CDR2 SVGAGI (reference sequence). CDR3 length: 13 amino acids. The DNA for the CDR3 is TGTGCCAGCAGTCCTCAGGCGTCCTACGAGCAGTACTTC. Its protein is CASSPQASYEQYF.

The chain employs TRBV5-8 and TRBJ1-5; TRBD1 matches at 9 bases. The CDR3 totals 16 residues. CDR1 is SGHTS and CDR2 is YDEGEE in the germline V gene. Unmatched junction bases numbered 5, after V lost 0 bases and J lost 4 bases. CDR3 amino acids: CASSLADGQGNQPQHF. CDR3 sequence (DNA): TGTGCCAGCAGCTTGGCCGACGGACAGGGGAATCAGCCCCAGCATTTT.

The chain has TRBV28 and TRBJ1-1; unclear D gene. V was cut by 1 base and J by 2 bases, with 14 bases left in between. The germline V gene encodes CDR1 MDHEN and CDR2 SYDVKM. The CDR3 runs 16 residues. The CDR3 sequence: CASSLLVQVDNTEAFF. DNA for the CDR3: TGTGCCAGCAGTTTATTAGTCCAGGTCGATAACACTGAAGCTTTCTTT.

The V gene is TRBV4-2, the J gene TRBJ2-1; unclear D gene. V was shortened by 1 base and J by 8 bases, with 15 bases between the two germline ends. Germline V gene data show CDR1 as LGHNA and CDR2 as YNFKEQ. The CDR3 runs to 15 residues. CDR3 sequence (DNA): TGTGCCAGCAGCCAAGCGTCTGCCACGGGTTATGAGCAGTTCTTC. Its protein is CASSQASATGYEQFF.

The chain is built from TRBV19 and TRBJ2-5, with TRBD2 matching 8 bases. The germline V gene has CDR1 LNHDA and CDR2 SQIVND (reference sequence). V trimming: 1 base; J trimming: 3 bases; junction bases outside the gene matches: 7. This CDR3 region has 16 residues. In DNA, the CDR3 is TGTGCCAGTAGTATAGGGGCCGGGACTAGGGAAGAGACCCAGTACTTC. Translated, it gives CASSIGAGTREETQYF.

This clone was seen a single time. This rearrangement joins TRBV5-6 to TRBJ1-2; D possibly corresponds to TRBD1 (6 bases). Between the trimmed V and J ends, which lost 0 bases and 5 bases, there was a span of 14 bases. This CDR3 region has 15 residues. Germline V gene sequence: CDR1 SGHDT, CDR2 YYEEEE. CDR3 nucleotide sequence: TGTGCCAGCAGCTTGGAAGACAGGTTTCATTATGGCTACACCTTC. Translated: CASSLEDRFHYGYTF.

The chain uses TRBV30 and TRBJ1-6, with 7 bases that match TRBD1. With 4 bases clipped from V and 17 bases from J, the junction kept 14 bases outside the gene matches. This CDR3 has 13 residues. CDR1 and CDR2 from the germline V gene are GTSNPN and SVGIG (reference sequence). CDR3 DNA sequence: TGTGCCTGGACCTCAATCCGGACAGGTCACATCCACTTT. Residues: CAWTSIRTGHIHF.

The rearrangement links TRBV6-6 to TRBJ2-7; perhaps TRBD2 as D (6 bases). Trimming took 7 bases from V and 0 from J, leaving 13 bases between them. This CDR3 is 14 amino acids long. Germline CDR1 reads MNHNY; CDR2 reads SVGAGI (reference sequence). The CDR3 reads CASTGRLSSYEQYF. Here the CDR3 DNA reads TGTGCCAGCACTGGGAGGCTGAGCTCCTACGAGCAGTACTTC.

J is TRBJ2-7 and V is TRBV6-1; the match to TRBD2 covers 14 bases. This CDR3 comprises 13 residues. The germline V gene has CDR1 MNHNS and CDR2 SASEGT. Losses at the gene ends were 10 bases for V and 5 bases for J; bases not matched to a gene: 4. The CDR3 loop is CATRTSGRHEQYF. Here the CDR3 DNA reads TGTGCCACCAGGACTAGCGGGAGGCACGAGCAGTACTTC.

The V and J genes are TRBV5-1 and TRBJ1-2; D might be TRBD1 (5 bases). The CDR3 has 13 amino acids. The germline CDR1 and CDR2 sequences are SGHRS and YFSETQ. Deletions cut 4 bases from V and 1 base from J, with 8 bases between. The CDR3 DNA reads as TGCGCCAGCAGCCCAGACAGTAACTATGGCTACACCTTC. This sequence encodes CASSPDSNYGYTF.

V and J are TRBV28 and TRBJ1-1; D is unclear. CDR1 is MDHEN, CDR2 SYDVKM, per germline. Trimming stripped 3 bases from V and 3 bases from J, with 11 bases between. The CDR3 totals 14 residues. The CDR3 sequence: CASSFGQEDTEAFF. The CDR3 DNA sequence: TGTGCCAGCAGTTTCGGCCAGGAGGACACTGAAGCTTTCTTT.

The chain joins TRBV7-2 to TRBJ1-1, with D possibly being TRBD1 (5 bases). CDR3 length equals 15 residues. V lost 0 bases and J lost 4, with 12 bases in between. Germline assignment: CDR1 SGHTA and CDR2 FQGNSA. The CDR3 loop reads CASSLAGRQGTEAFF. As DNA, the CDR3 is TGTGCCAGCAGCTTAGCGGGCCGTCAGGGCACTGAAGCTTTCTTT.

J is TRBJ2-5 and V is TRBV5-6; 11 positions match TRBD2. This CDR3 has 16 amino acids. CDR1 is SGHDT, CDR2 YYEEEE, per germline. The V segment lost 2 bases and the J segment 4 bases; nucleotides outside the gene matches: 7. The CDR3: CASSFYSGRALETQYF. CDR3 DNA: TGTGCCAGCAGCTTCTATAGCGGGAGGGCCTTAGAGACCCAGTACTTC.

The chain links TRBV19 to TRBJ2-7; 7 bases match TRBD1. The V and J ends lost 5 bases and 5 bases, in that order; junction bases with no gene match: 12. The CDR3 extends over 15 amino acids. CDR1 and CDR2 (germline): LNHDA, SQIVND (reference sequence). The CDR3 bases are TGTGCCAGTAGTCCCCGGGACAGCTCAGGCGACGAGCAGTACTTC. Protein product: CASSPRDSSGDEQYF.

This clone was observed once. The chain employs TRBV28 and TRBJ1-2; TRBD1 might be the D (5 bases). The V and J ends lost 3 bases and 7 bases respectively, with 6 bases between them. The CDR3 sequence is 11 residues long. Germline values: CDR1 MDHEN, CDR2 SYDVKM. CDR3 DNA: TGTGCCAGCAGTTTCGGGGGTGGCTACACCTTC. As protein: CASSFGGGYTF.

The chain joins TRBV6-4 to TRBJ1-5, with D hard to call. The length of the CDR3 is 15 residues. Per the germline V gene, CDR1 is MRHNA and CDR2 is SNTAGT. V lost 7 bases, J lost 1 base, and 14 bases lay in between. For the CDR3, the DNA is TGTGCCAGCATTTTCCTTATCAGGAGCAATCAGCCCCAGCATTTT. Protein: CASIFLIRSNQPQHF.

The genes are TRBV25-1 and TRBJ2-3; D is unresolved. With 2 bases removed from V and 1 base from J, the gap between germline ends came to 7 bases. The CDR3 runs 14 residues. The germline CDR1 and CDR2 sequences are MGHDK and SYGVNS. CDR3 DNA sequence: TGTGCCAGCAGTGAAGCAGAACGCACAGATACGCAGTATTTT. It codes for CASSEAERTDTQYF.

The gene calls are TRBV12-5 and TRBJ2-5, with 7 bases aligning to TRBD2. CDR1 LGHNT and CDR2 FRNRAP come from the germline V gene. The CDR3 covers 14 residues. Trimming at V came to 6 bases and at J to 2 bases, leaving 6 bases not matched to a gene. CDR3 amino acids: CASGVAGLQETQYF. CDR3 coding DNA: TGTGCTAGTGGCGTAGCGGGCCTACAAGAGACCCAGTACTTC.

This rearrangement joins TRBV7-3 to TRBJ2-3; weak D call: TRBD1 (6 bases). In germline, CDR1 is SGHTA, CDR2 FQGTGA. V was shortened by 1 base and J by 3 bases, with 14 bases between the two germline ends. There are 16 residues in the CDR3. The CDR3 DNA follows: TGTGCCAGCAGCTTAAGGGGGCAGGGTTTTACAGATACGCAGTATTTT. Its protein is CASSLRGQGFTDTQYF.

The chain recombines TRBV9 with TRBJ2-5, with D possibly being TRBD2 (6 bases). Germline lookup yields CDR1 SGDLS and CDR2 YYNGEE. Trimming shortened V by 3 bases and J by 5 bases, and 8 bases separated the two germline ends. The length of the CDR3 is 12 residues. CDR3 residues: CASSAGRETQYF. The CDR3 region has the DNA TGTGCCAGCAGCGCAGGGAGGGAGACCCAGTACTTC.

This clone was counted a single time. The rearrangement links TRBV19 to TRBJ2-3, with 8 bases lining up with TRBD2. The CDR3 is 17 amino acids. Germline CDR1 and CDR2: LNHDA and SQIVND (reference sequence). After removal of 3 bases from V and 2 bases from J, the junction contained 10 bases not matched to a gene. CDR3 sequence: CASSMWLAGSPTDTQYF. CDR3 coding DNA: TGTGCCAGTAGTATGTGGTTAGCGGGATCTCCCACAGATACGCAGTATTTT. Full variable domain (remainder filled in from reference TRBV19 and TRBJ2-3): DGGITQSPKYLFRKEGQNVTLSCEQNLNHDAMYWYRQDPGQGLRLIYYSQIVNDFQKGDIAEGYSVSREKKESFPLTVTSAQKNPTAFYLCASSMWLAGSPTDTQYFGPGTRLTVL.

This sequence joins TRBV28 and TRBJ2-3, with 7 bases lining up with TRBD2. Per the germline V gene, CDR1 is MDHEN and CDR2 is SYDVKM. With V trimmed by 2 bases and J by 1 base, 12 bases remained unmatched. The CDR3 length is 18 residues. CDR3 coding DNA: TGTGCCAGCAGTTTACTGGCGGGAGTAAGAGGGGGCACAGATACGCAGTATTTT. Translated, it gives CASSLLAGVRGGTDTQYF.

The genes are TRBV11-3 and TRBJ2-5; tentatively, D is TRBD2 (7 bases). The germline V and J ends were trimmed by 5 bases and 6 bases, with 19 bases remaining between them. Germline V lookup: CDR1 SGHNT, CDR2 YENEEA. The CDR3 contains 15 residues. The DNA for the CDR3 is TGTGCCAGCAGCCAGGGGACTAATCGTATGAAGACCCAGTACTTC. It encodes CASSQGTNRMKTQYF.

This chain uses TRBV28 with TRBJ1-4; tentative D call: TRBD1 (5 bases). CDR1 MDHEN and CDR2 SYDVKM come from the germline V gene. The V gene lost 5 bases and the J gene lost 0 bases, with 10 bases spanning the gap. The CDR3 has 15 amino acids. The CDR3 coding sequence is TGTGCCAGCAGTCCAGGGTGGACAACTAATGAAAAACTGTTTTTT. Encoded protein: CASSPGWTTNEKLFF.

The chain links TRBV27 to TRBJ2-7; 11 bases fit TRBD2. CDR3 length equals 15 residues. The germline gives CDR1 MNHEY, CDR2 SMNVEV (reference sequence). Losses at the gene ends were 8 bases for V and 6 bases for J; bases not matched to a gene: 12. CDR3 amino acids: CASWALLAGEAEQYF. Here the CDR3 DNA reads TGTGCCAGCTGGGCCCTACTAGCGGGAGAGGCCGAGCAGTACTTC.

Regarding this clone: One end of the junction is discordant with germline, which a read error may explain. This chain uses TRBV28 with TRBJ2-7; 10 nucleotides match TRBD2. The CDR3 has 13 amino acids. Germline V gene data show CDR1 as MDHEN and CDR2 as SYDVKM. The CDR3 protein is CASSAHPLAGEGF. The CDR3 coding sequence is TGTGCCAGCAGTGCCCACCCTCTAGCGGGAGAGGGTTTC.

The chain's CDR3 is CASGSGGMNTEAFF. The DNA for the CDR3 is TGTGCCAGCGGTTCAGGGGGAATGAACACTGAAGCTTTCTTT. The chain links TRBV6-5 to TRBJ1-1; 7 nucleotides agree with TRBD1. Germline-derived CDR1 and CDR2 are MNHEY and SVGAGI. The CDR3 is 14 residues long. V was pared by 8 bases and J by 0 bases, with 6 bases of the junction left unmatched.